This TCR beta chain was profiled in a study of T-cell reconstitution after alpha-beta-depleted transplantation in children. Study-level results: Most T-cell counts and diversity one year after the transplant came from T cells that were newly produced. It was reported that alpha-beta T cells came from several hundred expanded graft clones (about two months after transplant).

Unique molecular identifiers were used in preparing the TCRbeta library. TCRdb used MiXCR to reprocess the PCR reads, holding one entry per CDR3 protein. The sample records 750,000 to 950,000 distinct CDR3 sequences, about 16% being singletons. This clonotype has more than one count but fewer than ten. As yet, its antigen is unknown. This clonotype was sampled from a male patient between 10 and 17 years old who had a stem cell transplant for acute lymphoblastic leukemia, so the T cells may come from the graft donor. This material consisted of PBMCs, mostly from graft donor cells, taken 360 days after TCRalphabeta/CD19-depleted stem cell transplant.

CDR3 sequence reads: CASSLPVAGSRDGELFF. The CDR3 nucleotides are TGTGCCAGCAGTCTCCCTGTGGCAGGGAGTCGAGACGGGGAGCTGTTTTTT. This chain uses TRBV28 with TRBJ2-2; D may match TRBD1 or TRBD2 (5 bases each). Germline V CDR1 and CDR2: MDHEN, SYDVKM. Trimming cost V 5 bases and J 7 bases, with 23 bases left between them. The CDR3 consists of 17 residues.